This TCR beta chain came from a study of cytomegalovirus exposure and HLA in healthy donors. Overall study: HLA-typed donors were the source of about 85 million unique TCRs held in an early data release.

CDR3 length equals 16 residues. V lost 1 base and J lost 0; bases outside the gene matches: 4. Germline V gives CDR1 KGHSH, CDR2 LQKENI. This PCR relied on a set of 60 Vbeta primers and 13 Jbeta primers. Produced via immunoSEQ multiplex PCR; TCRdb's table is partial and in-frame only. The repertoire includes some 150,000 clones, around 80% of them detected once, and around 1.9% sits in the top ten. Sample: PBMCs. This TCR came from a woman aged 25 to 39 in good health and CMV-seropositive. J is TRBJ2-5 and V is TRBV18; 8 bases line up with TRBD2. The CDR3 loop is CASSPQTGGYQETQYF. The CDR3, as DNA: TGTGCCAGCTCACCACAGACGGGGGGGTACCAAGAGACCCAGTACTTC.